This TCR beta chain was retrieved from a study of identical twins. Study-wide results and caveats: Insertions were fewer in abundant cord blood beta clonotypes, whereas memory repertoires showed none of this pattern. Twin-shared out-of-frame alpha sequences were enriched for low generation probability. Out-of-frame TCR alpha sharing observed in monozygotic twins exceeded model estimates.

In its sample, this clonotype was seen a few times. The antigen remains unidentified. Unique molecular identifiers were present on the cDNA, which also gained a universal primer site by template switching. A single record per CDR3 protein comes from TCRdb applying MiXCR to the 5' RACE reads. The data contain hundreds of thousands of distinct CDR3 sequences, about 14% of them seen just once; the ten biggest clones take up around 9%. The V gene end was trimmed by 4 bases and the J gene end by 4 bases; junction bases not matched to a gene: 3. Germline assignment: CDR1 LGHDT and CDR2 YNNKEL (reference sequence). The CDR3 contains 15 residues.

The rearrangement uses TRBV3-1 and TRBJ2-5, with 13 bases identical to TRBD2. Sequencing input: memory (CD45RO+) T cells sorted from blood. This clonotype was sampled from a woman younger than 30 in good health. The CDR3: CASSLGLAGSETQYF. The CDR3 DNA reads TGTGCCAGCAGCCTGGGACTAGCGGGATCAGAGACCCAGTACTTC.